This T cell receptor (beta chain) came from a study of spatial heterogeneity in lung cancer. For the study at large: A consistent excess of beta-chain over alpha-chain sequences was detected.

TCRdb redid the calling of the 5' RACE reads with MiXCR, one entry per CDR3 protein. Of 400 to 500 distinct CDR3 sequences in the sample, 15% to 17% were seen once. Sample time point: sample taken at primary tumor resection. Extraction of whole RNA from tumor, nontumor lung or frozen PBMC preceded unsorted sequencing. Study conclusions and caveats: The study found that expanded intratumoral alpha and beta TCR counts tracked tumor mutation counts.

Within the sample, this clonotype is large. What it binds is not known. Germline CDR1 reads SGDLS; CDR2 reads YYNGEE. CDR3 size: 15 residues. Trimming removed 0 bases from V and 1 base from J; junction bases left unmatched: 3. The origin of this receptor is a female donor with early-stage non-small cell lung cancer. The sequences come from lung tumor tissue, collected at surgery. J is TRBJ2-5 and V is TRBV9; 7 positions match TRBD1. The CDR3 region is CASSVGQGLQETQYF. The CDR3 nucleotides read TGTGCCAGCAGCGTAGGACAGGGCCTCCAAGAGACCCAGTACTTC.